This TCR beta chain was obtained from a study of blood T cell repertoires in COVID-19. Study-wide background: Acute-phase and convalescent COVID-19 samples originated in the United States, Italy and Spain. T cells, B-cell-depleted T cells, or PBMCs supplied cDNA or gDNA.

The assay was immunoSEQ multiplex PCR, and TCRdb's table has in-frame clones only and misses some. The sample has roughly 240,000 clones; approximately 84% are singletons. CDR1 and CDR2 from the germline V gene are SGHRS and YFSETQ. Trimming shortened V by 5 bases and J by 6 bases, and 14 bases separated the two germline ends. This CDR3 has 13 amino acids. The source of this sequence is a woman over 75 with acute or convalescent COVID-19. Sample: peripheral blood. The J gene is TRBJ1-1, the V gene TRBV5-1; tentatively, D is TRBD1 (5 bases). The CDR3 sequence: CASSTGTFSEAFF. The CDR3 DNA is TGCGCCAGCAGTACCGGGACTTTCTCTGAAGCTTTCTTT.